This T cell receptor beta chain stems from a study of T cell responses to AZD1222 COVID-19 vaccine. Germline CDR1 reads LGHDT; CDR2 reads YNNKEL (reference sequence). V lost 4 bases and J lost 10; bases outside the gene matches: 10. The CDR3 is 15 residues long. Sequencing used immunoSEQ multiplex PCR; TCRdb keeps in-frame clones, though not all of them. The table includes more than 75,000 clones, roughly nine tenths detected once. The chain links TRBV3-1 (or the pseudogene TRBV3-2) to TRBJ1-4, with TRBD1 identical over 9 bases. The specimen was peripheral blood, collected on day 0 of AZD1222 vaccination. The sequence was collected from an adult in good health. Written as DNA, the CDR3 is TGTGCCAGCAGCCGTGGGCGGACAGGGGCCGCAAAACTGTTTTTT. Translating it yields CASSRGRTGAAKLFF.